These 11 T cell receptor beta chains share one sample of origin, sequenced in a study of cytomegalovirus exposure and HLA in healthy donors. This PCR relied on a set of 60 Vbeta primers and 13 Jbeta primers. Method: immunoSEQ multiplex PCR; TCRdb's copy keeps in-frame clones and lacks some. In the table there are about 130,000 clones, under 85% of which are singletons. Sample: PBMCs. All receptors come from a woman in her forties or fifties in good health and CMV-seropositive.

The rearrangement links TRBV30 to TRBJ1-3, with no clear D. Trimming pared 6 bases from V and 0 bases from J, leaving 9 bases between. The germline gives CDR1 GTSNPN, CDR2 SVGIG (reference sequence). The CDR3 has 13 amino acids. The CDR3, as DNA: TGTGCCTGCCAGGTTAACTCTGGAAACACCATATATTTT. Amino acids: CACQVNSGNTIYF.

The rearrangement joins TRBV19 to TRBJ2-4; 7 nucleotides align to TRBD1. Germline V gene lookup returns CDR1 LNHDA and CDR2 SQIVND (reference sequence). With V trimmed by 4 bases and J by 8 bases, 8 bases remained unmatched. This CDR3 has 14 amino acids. The CDR3 DNA is TGTGCCAGTAGTACCGGACAGGTTAATTACATTCAGTACTTC. Its translation: CASSTGQVNYIQYF. Full variable domain (missing parts from reference TRBV19 and TRBJ2-4): DGGITQSPKYLFRKEGQNVTLSCEQNLNHDAMYWYRQDPGQGLRLIYYSQIVNDFQKGDIAEGYSVSREKKESFPLTVTSAQKNPTAFYLCASSTGQVNYIQYFGAGTRLSVL.

V is TRBV5-1 and J is TRBJ2-7; 7 positions agree with TRBD1. CDR3 size: 15 residues. Trimming cost V 2 bases and J 2 bases; bases outside gene matches: 7. Germline-derived CDR1 and CDR2 are SGHRS and YFSETQ. CDR3 DNA sequence: TGCGCCAGCAGCTTAACAGGGGAAATCACCTACGAGCAGTACTTC. It yields the protein CASSLTGEITYEQYF.

This clone was found a few times. The chain combines TRBV2 with TRBJ2-3, with 10 bases identical to TRBD2. V shed 3 bases and J 3 bases; nucleotides not matched to a gene: 9. Germline assignment: CDR1 SNHLY and CDR2 FYNNEI. CDR3 length: 17 amino acids. CDR3 nucleotide sequence: TGTGCCAGCAGTGAGCTAGCGGGGGTCCTGGGGACAGATACGCAGTATTTT. Translating it yields CASSELAGVLGTDTQYF.

This chain links TRBV5-6 with TRBJ2-2, with TRBD2 matching 8 bases. CDR1 and CDR2 (germline): SGHDT, YYEEEE. CDR3 length equals 16 residues. Germline trimming cut 3 bases from V and 1 base from J; bases unmatched to any gene: 5. The CDR3 is CASSWRTSRNTGELFF. CDR3 bases: TGTGCCAGCAGCTGGCGGACTAGCAGGAACACCGGGGAGCTGTTTTTT.

J is TRBJ1-2 and V is TRBV5-4; D is uncertain. Germline V CDR1 and CDR2: SGHNT, YYREEE (reference sequence). This CDR3 is 14 amino acids long. Trimming removed 2 bases at V and 2 bases at J, with 10 bases between. The CDR3 here is CASSFPDGNYGYTF. In DNA, the CDR3 is TGTGCCAGCAGCTTTCCCGACGGGAACTATGGCTACACCTTC.

The V gene is TRBV5-1, the J gene TRBJ1-2, with D tentatively TRBD1 (5 bases). From germline, CDR1 is SGHRS and CDR2 YFSETQ. CDR3 length equals 13 residues. Trimming removed 0 bases from V and 4 bases from J, with 7 bases in between. CDR3 region: CASSLGRGYGYTF. CDR3 coding DNA: TGCGCCAGCAGCTTGGGAAGGGGCTATGGCTACACCTTC.

This clone was counted once. This chain connects TRBV5-6 to TRBJ2-5; TRBD2 matches at 7 bases. There are 15 residues in the CDR3. Germline V gives CDR1 SGHDT, CDR2 YYEEEE. The V gene end was trimmed by 2 bases and the J gene end by 1 base; junction bases not matched to a gene: 5. The chain's CDR3 is CASSFGGGSQETQYF. The CDR3 DNA follows: TGTGCCAGCAGCTTTGGGGGAGGGTCCCAAGAGACCCAGTACTTC.

V gene TRBV6-1 combines with J gene TRBJ2-3, with 8 bases fitting TRBD1. This CDR3 comprises 14 residues. The ends lost 9 bases at V and 6 bases at J; junction bases unmatched: 11. In germline, CDR1 is MNHNS, CDR2 SASEGT. The CDR3 nucleotides are TGTGCCAGTGCCTGGACAGGGAGTGCCGATACGCAGTATTTT. Amino acids: CASAWTGSADTQYF.

In this sample, this clone turned up once. The V call is TRBV6-6, the J call TRBJ2-7; the match to TRBD2 covers 7 bases. The CDR3 sequence is 14 residues long. Germline-derived CDR1 and CDR2 are MNHNY and SVGAGI (reference sequence). After removal of 7 bases from V and 0 bases from J, the junction contained 6 bases not matched to a gene. The CDR3 sequence is CASKEAGTSYEQYF. CDR3 DNA sequence: TGTGCCAGCAAGGAAGCGGGGACCTCCTACGAGCAGTACTTC.

The genes are TRBV6-5 and TRBJ2-3, with no clear D. This CDR3 is built from 13 residues. Germline lookup yields CDR1 MNHEY and CDR2 SVGAGI. V lost 2 bases and J lost 1, with 4 bases in between. In nucleotides, the CDR3 is TGTGCCAGCAGTTACCCGGGCACAGATACGCAGTATTTT. It specifies CASSYPGTDTQYF.